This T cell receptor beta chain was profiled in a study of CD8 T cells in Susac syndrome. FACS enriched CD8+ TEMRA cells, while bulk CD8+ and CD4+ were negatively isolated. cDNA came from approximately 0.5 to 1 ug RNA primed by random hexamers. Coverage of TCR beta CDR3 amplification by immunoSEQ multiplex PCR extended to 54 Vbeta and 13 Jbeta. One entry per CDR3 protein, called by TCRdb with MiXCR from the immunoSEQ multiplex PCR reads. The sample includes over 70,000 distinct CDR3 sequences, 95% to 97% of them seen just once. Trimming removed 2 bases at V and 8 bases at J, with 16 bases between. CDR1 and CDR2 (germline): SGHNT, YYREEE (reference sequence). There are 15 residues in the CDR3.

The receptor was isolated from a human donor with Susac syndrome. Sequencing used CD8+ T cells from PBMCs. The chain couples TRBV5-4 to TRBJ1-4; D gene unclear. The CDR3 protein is CASSFEGGLGEKLFF. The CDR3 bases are TGTGCCAGCAGCTTTGAAGGCGGATTGGGAGAAAAACTGTTTTTT.